This T cell receptor (beta chain) was documented in a study of shared clonotypes between healthy human individuals. V shed 7 bases and J shed 4 bases, with 11 bases lying between them. The CDR3 contains 13 residues. Germline CDR1 and CDR2: MDHEN and SYDVKM. CD45RO-negative cells were positively selected for CCR7, leaving out terminally differentiated effector memory CD45RA+ cells. It was at deep level that the assay was run. Sorted-subset replicate PCR reactions were performed with about 190 ng DNA, corresponding to tens of thousands of T cell genomes. As handled by the study authors: Quality scores were absent from the junction-only immunoSEQ sequences, so filtering differed. TCRdb's copy holds only in-frame clones and misses some; the assay was immunoSEQ multiplex PCR. The V and J calls and clone size are taken from that table; D and trimming were inferred from the DNA. This table holds millions of clones, about 93% found once.

Sequencing was done on a sample of naive CD8+ T cells from PBMCs. This receptor was identified in a man in his late teens or twenties in good health. Some clones in this sample may be carry-over from other donors' samples. The chain has TRBV28 and TRBJ2-1; D remains unclear. Here the CDR3 reads CASIPTVYNEQFF. Written as DNA, the CDR3 is TGTGCCAGCATTCCGACCGTTTACAATGAGCAGTTCTTC. The full variable domain, rest sourced from reference TRBV28 and TRBJ2-1, is DVKVTQSSRYLVKRTGEKVFLECVQDMDHENMFWYRQDPGLGLRLIYFSYDVKMKEKGDIPEGYSVSREKKERFSLILESASTNQTSMYLCASIPTVYNEQFFGPGTRLTVL.